The 4 T cell receptor beta chains listed next were all sequenced from one sample in a study of blood T cell repertoires in COVID-19. TCRdb's table, derived via immunoSEQ multiplex PCR, lists solely in-frame clones and lacks some. The profile shows 100,000 to 150,000 clones, 87% of them singletons. Sequences were obtained from peripheral blood. The receptors come from a woman between 70 and 85 years old with acute or convalescent COVID-19.

The J gene is TRBJ2-3, the V gene TRBV9; weak D call: TRBD2 (6 bases). The V end was cut by 3 bases, the J end by 3 bases, with 14 bases between. Germline-derived CDR1 and CDR2 are SGDLS and YYNGEE. There are 15 residues in the CDR3. The CDR3 here is CASSGPSDGTDTQYF. The CDR3 nucleotides read TGTGCCAGCAGCGGACCTAGCGATGGAACAGATACGCAGTATTTT.

The V gene is TRBV28, the J gene TRBJ2-2; 8 bases match TRBD1. J was trimmed by 4 bases and V by 5 bases; bases with no gene match: 6. This CDR3 contains 15 residues. The germline V gene has CDR1 MDHEN and CDR2 SYDVKM. The CDR3 sequence is CASSAGQGATGELFF. CDR3 coding DNA: TGTGCCAGCAGTGCCGGACAGGGCGCCACCGGGGAGCTGTTTTTT.

The rearrangement links TRBV28 to TRBJ2-7; tentatively, D is TRBD1 (5 bases). Germline V lookup: CDR1 MDHEN, CDR2 SYDVKM. V was shortened by 6 bases and J by 3 bases, with 12 bases between the two germline ends. CDR3 length: 13 residues. The chain's CDR3 is CASSDIGHYEQYF. DNA for the CDR3: TGTGCCAGCAGCGACATCGGACACTACGAGCAGTACTTC.

This clone was observed a handful of times. The V and J genes are TRBV9 and TRBJ1-4; D unclear. V lost 0 bases, J lost 8 bases, and 14 bases lay in between. Germline V gene data show CDR1 as SGDLS and CDR2 as YYNGEE. The CDR3 contains 15 residues. The chain's CDR3 is CASSVDFHGGEKLFF. In DNA form, the CDR3 reads TGTGCCAGCAGCGTAGATTTTCACGGAGGCGAAAAACTGTTTTTT. The full variable domain, with the rest looked up from reference TRBV9 and TRBJ1-4, is DSGVTQTPKHLITATGQRVTLRCSPRSGDLSVYWYQQSLDQGLQFLIQYYNGEERAKGNILERFSAQQFPDLHSELNLSSLELGDSALYFCASSVDFHGGEKLFFGSGTQLSVL.